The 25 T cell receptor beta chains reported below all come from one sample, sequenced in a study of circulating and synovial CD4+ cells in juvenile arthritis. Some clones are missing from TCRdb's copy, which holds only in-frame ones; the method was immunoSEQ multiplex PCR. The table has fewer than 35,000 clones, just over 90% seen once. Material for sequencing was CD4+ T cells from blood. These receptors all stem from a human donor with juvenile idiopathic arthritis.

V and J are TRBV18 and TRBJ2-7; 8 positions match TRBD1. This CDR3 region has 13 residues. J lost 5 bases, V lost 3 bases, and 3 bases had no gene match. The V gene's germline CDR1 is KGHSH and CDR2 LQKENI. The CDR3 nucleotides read TGTGCCAGCTCACCGGGACAGGAACACGAGCAGTACTTC. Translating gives CASSPGQEHEQYF.

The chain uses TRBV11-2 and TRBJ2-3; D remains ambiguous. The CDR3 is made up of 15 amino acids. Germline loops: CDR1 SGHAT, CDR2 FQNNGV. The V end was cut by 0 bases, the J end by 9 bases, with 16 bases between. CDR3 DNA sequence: TGTGCCAGCAGCTTAGATTCGGCGGTGATGAGGACGCAGTATTTT. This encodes CASSLDSAVMRTQYF.

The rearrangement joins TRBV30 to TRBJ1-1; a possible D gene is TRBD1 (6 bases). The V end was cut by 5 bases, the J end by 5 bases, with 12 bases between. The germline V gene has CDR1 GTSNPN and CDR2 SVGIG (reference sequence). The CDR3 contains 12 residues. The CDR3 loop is CAWHRVRTEAFF. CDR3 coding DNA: TGTGCCTGGCACAGGGTAAGGACTGAAGCTTTCTTT. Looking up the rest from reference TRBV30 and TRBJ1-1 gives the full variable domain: SQTIHQWPATLVQPVGSPLSLECTVEGTSNPNLYWYRQAAGRGLQLLFYSVGIGQISSEVPQNLSASRPQDRQFILSSKKLLLSDSGFYLCAWHRVRTEAFFGQGTRLTVV.

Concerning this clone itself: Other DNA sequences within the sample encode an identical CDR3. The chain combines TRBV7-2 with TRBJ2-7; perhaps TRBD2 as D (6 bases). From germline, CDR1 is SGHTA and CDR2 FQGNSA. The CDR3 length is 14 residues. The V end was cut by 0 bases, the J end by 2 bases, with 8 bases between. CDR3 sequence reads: CASSLAGGPYEQYF. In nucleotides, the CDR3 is TGTGCCAGCAGCTTAGCGGGAGGCCCCTACGAGCAGTACTTC.

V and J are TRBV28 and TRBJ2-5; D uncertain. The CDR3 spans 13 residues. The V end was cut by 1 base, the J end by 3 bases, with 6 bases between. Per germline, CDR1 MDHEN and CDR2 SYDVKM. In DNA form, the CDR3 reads TGTGCCAGCAGTTTATACTCGAAAGAGACCCAGTACTTC. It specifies CASSLYSKETQYF.

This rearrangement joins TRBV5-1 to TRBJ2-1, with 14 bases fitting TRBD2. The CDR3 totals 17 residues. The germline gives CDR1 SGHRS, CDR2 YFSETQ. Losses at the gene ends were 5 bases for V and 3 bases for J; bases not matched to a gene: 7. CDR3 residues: CASRRGTSGRFYNEQFF. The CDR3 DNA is TGCGCCAGCAGGCGCGGGACTAGCGGGAGATTCTACAATGAGCAGTTCTTC.

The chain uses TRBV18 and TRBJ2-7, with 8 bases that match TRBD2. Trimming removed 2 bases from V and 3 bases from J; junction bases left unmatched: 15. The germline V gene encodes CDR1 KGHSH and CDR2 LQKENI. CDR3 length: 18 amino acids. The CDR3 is CASSPRDWGAGDLYEQYF. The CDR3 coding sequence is TGTGCCAGCTCACCAAGGGACTGGGGAGCGGGAGACCTCTACGAGCAGTACTTC.

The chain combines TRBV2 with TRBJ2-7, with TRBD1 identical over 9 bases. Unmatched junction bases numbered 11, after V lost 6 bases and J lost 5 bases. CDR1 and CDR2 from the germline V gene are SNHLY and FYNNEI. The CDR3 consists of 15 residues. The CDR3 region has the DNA TGTGCCAGCAGAGGCACCGGGACAGGGAGAAACGAGCAGTACTTC. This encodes CASRGTGTGRNEQYF.

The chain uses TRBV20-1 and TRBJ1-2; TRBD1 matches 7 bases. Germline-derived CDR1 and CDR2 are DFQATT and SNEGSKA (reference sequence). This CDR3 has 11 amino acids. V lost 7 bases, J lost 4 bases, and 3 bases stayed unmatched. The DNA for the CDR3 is TGCAGTGTAGGGACAGCCTATGGCTACACCTTC. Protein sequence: CSVGTAYGYTF.

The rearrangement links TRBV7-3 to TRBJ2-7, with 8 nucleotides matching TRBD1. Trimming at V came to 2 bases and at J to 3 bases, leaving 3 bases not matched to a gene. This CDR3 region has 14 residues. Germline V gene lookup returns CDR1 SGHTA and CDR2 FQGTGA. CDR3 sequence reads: CASSLDRGYYEQYF. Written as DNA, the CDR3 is TGTGCCAGCAGCTTAGACAGGGGATACTACGAGCAGTACTTC.

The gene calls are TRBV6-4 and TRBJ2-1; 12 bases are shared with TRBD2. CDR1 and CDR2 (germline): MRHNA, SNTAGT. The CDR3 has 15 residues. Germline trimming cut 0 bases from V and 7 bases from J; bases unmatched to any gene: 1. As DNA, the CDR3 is TGTGCCAGCAGTGACTCGGGACTAGCGGGTAATGAGCAGTTCTTC. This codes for CASSDSGLAGNEQFF.

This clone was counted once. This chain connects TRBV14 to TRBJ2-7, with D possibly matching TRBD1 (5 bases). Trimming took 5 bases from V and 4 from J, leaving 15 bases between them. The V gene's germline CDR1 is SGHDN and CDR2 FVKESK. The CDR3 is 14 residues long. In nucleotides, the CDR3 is TGTGCCAGCAGCTTTCAACAGGTCCCGTACGAGCAGTACTTC. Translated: CASSFQQVPYEQYF.

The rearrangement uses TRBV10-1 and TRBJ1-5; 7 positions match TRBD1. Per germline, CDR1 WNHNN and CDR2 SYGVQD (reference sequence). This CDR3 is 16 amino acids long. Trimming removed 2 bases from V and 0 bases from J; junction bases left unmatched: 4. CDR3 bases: TGCGCCAGCAGTGAGAGGGACAGAAATAGCAATCAGCCCCAGCATTTT. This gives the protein CASSERDRNSNQPQHF.

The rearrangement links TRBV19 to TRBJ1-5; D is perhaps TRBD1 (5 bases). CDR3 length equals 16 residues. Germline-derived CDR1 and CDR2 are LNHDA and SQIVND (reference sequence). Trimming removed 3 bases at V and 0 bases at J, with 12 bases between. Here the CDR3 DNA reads TGTGCCAGTAGTATGGGGGGACGGAGTAGCAATCAGCCCCAGCATTTT. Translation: CASSMGGRSSNQPQHF.

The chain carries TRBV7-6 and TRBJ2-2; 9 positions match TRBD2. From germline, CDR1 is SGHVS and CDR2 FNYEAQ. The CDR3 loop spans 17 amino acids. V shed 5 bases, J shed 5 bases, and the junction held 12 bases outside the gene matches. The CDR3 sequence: CASSQGSGRPRTGELFF. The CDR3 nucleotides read TGTGCCAGCAGCCAGGGGAGCGGGAGGCCCCGAACCGGGGAGCTGTTTTTT.

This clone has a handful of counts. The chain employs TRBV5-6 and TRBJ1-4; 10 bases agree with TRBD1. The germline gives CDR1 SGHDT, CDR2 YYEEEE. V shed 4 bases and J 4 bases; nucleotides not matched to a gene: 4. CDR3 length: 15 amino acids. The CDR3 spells CASSTGTGDNEKLFF. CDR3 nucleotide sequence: TGTGCCAGCAGCACAGGGACAGGGGATAATGAAAAACTGTTTTTT. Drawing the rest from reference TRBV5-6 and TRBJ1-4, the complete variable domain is DAGVTQSPTHLIKTRGQQVTLRCSPKSGHDTVSWYQQALGQGPQFIFQYYEEEERQRGNFPDRFSGHQFPNYSSELNVNALLLGDSALYLCASSTGTGDNEKLFFGSGTQLSVL.

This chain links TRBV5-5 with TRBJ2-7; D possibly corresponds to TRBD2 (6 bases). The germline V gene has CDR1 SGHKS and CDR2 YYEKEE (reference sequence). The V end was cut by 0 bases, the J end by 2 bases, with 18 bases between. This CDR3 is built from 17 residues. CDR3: CASSLDGLLPSPYEQYF. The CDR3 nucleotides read TGTGCCAGCAGCTTGGATGGACTACTCCCCTCACCCTACGAGCAGTACTTC.

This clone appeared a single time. DNA of the CDR3: TGTGCCAGCTCAGTGTCCCGGTTAGTCGGACAGAACTCCTACGAGCAGTACTTC. Translating gives CASSVSRLVGQNSYEQYF. V is TRBV18 and J is TRBJ2-7, with a weak D call TRBD1 (6 bases). CDR3 length: 18 residues. Trimming pared 5 bases from V and 0 bases from J, leaving 23 bases between. Germline-derived CDR1 and CDR2 are KGHSH and LQKENI.

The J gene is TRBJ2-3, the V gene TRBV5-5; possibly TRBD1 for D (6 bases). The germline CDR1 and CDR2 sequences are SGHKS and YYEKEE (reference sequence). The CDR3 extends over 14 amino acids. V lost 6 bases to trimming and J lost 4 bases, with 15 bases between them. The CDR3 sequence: CASTRGGLADTQYF. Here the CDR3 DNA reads TGTGCCAGCACTAGAGGGGGATTGGCAGATACGCAGTATTTT.

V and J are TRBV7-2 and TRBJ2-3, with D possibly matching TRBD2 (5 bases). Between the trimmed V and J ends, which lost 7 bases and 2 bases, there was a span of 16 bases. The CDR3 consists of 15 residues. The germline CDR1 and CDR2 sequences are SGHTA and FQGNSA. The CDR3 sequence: CASKVSGSTTDTQYF. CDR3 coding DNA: TGTGCCAGCAAAGTCTCGGGAAGTACCACAGATACGCAGTATTTT.

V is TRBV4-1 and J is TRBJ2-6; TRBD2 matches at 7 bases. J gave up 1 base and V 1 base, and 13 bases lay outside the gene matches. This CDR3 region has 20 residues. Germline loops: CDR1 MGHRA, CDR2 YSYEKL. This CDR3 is CASSQGGGRTPRSGANVLTF. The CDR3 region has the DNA TGCGCCAGCAGCCAAGGCGGGGGAAGGACACCGAGGTCTGGGGCCAACGTCCTGACTTTC.

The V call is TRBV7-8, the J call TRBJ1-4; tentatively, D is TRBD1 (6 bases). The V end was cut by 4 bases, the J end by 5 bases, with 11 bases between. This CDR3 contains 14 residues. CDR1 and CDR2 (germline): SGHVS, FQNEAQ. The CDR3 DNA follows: TGTGCCAGCAGCTCCAGGGGCCTCAATGAAAAACTGTTTTTT. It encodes CASSSRGLNEKLFF.

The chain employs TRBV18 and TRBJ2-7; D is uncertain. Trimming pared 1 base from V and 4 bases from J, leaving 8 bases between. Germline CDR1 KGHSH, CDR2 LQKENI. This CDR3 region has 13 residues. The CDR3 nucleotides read TGTGCCAGCTCACCACGGCAGGAATACGAGCAGTACTTC. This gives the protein CASSPRQEYEQYF. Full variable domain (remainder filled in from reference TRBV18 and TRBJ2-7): NAGVMQNPRHLVRRRGQEARLRCSPMKGHSHVYWYRQLPEEGLKFMVYLQKENIIDESGMPKERFSAEFPKEGPSILRIQQVVRGDSAAYFCASSPRQEYEQYFGPGTRLTVT.

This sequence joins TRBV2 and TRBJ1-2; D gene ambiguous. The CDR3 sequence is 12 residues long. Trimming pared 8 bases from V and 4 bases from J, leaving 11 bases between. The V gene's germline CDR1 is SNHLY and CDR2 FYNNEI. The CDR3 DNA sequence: TGTGCCAGCCGAACAGTAGTCTATGGCTACACCTTC. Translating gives CASRTVVYGYTF.

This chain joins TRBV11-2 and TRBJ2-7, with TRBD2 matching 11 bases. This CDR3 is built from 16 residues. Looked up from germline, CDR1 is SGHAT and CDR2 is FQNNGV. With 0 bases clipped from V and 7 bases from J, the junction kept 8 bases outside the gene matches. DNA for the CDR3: TGTGCCAGCAGCTTAGATCATGTAGCGGGAGGGTTGGAGCAGTACTTC. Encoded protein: CASSLDHVAGGLEQYF.